The clone carrying this T cell receptor beta chain was counted many times. Its antigen is as yet unknown. Each diagnosis drew on symptoms, thyroxine, TRAb, thyroid ultrasound and orbital computed tomography findings. The CDR3 covers 13 residues. V lost 3 bases and J 2 bases, leaving 6 bases between the germline ends. CDR1 SGHTA and CDR2 FQGTGA come from the germline V gene. The data originate from a study of T cells in Graves' hyperthyroidism and ophthalmopathy. TCR beta CDR3 region amplification was performed from RNA transcripts. A set of HTBI primers served as the primers for a first-round RT-PCR of the TCR CDR3. TCRdb itself ran the multiplex PCR reads through MiXCR, one entry per CDR3 protein. The repertoire includes about 360,000 distinct CDR3 sequences, roughly 13% of them detected once, and 9.2% sits in the top ten. The study, taken as a whole, reports: Blood also contained most expanded thyroid clonotypes above 0.001.

The TCR originated in a woman younger than 35 with Graves' hyperthyroidism. Sequenced material: blood. This chain uses TRBV7-3 with TRBJ2-3, with TRBD1 as a possible D gene (5 bases). The CDR3 nucleotides are TGTGCCAGCAGCTTGACAGACACAGATACGCAGTATTTT. Amino acid sequence: CASSLTDTDTQYF.